Described below is a single T cell receptor beta chain sequence and its context. The sample originates from a study of blood T cell repertoires in COVID-19. The data were produced by immunoSEQ multiplex PCR, yet TCRdb's version contains in-frame clones alone and is incomplete. The sample has fewer than 450,000 clones, 91% seen once. Germline loops: CDR1 SGHNT, CDR2 YENEEA. V was pared by 5 bases and J by 1 base, with 6 bases of the junction left unmatched. The CDR3 runs to 15 residues. This rearrangement joins TRBV11-3 to TRBJ1-1, with 8 bases that match TRBD1. Sample: peripheral blood. The receptor was isolated from a woman younger than 30 who had recovered from COVID-19. The CDR3 DNA reads as TGTGCCAGCAGCACCCAGGGACAGGCGAACACTGAAGCTTTCTTT. This sequence encodes CASSTQGQANTEAFF.